The TCR beta chain under discussion was sequenced for a study of T cells in localized non-small cell lung cancer. Study conclusions and caveats: Appearance in adjacent lung was seen for a median around 60 of the top 100 tumor clones. The study linked higher blood T cell density to longer overall survival. Exceeding tumor, uninvolved adjacent lung had the highest T cell clonality.

The table came from immunoSEQ multiplex PCR; TCRdb's copy has only in-frame clones and leaves some out. The profile shows tens of thousands of clones, approximately 83% of them singletons. Trimming at V came to 6 bases and at J to 0 bases, leaving 5 bases not matched to a gene. The CDR3 is 15 residues long. From germline, CDR1 is SNHLY and CDR2 FYNNEI. Comment on this clone: The antigen is undetermined.

Sample: peripheral blood mononuclear cells, taken before any cancer treatment. The clonotype comes from a man aged 40-75 years with stage III lung adenocarcinoma. The chain is built from TRBV2 and TRBJ1-3; 7 nucleotides match TRBD1. CDR3 residues: CASRGGQFSGNTIYF. For the CDR3, the DNA is TGTGCCAGCAGGGGGGGACAGTTCTCTGGAAACACCATATATTTT.